The T cell receptor beta chain under discussion was sequenced for a study of blood T cell repertoires in COVID-19. Study-level information: PBMCs, B-cell-depleted T cells, or T cells provided the cDNA or gDNA that made up the material.

Authors' processing steps: Estimation of nucleated cell counts was performed using reference gene primer amplification. Measured with immunoSEQ multiplex PCR; TCRdb has only the in-frame clones, and not every one. V, J and clone size are those of that table, while D and trimming were read from the DNA. The data show 250,000 to 300,000 clones, over 85% seen once. CDR3 length equals 16 residues. Germline lookup yields CDR1 KGHSH and CDR2 LQKENI. Trimming removed 1 base from V and 3 bases from J; junction bases left unmatched: 8. The age range of participants was about 18 to 89 years, with residence in fewer than 25 US areas. Participants' reported clinical history set cohort assignment.

The sequencing sample was made of PBMCs or T cells enriched from blood (not recorded which). The source is a woman aged 45-59 years who had been exposed to COVID-19. The chain employs TRBV18 and TRBJ1-2; TRBD1 agrees at 7 bases. The CDR3 sequence is CASSPRGLGTDYGYTF. The CDR3 DNA reads as TGTGCCAGCTCACCACGGGGTCTCGGGACAGACTATGGCTACACCTTC. The whole variable domain, remainder taken from reference TRBV18 and TRBJ1-2, is NAGVMQNPRHLVRRRGQEARLRCSPMKGHSHVYWYRQLPEEGLKFMVYLQKENIIDESGMPKERFSAEFPKEGPSILRIQQVVRGDSAAYFCASSPRGLGTDYGYTFGSGTRLTVV.